This TCR beta chain was observed in a study of T-cell reconstitution after alpha-beta-depleted transplantation in children. General study points: A year had passed since transplant, and T-cell counts and diversity by then came mostly from newly produced T cells. Approximately two months post-transplant, alpha-beta T cells reportedly originated from several hundred expanded graft clones. Some patients' high day-60 TCRbeta diversity was attributed to recipient cells surviving conditioning.

This clonotype was seen ten or more times. The antigen remains unidentified. Preparation of the TCRbeta library used unique molecular identifiers. TCRdb re-called the PCR reads through MiXCR, storing one row per CDR3 protein. The table has approximately 32,000 distinct CDR3 sequences, about 7% seen once. This CDR3 has 16 residues. This receptor was taken from a child under two years old who had a stem cell transplant for acute myeloid leukemia, so the T cells may come from the graft donor. The J gene is TRBJ2-1, the V gene TRBV21-1; the table's D call, TRBD2, has no DNA check behind it. TRBV21-1 is tagged as a pseudogene. This specimen consisted of peripheral blood, obtained 60 days after TCRalphabeta/CD19-depleted stem cell transplant. The DNA of the CDR3 is TGTGCCAGCAGCAAAGTCGGGACTACCTCCTGTAATGAGCAGTTCTTC. It yields the protein CASSKVGTTSCNEQFF.